Listed below are T cell receptor beta chains from one sample, sequenced in a study of CD8+CD57+ T cells in acquired aplastic anemia. TCRdb itself ran the reads through MiXCR, one entry per CDR3 protein. The profile covers 300,000 or so distinct CDR3 sequences, with 50% to 65% appearing a single time and around 1.2% taken by the ten largest. Sequencing used sorted CD4+, CD8+, or CD8+CD57+ T cells (not recorded which) from PBMCs. The receptors were gathered from a human donor with aplastic anemia. Each CDR3 is given with its conserved first and last residue. The D gene is left open where the match is weak. Not all rows give a size; the values are once, few, many and, for expanded clones, a class.

V	J	D	size	CDR3	DNA
TRBV29-1	TRBJ2-3	TRBD2	.	CSVERSGGQVDTQYF	TGCAGCGTTGAAAGGTCGGGGGGGCAAGTAGATACGCAGTATTTT
TRBV10-2	TRBJ1-5	.	.	CASSVGLRDQPQHF	TGCGCCAGCAGTGTAGGACTAAGGGATCAGCCCCAGCATTTT
TRBV10-3	TRBJ1-2	TRBD1	once	CATRQGNYGYTF	TGTGCCACCAGACAGGGAAACTATGGCTACACCTTC
TRBV2	TRBJ2-3	.	many	CASSLKTEHF	TGTGCCAGCAGCCTGAAGACGGAACATTTT
TRBV20-1	TRBJ2-7	.	.	CSAQRAPSSYEQYF	TGCAGTGCTCAACGAGCGCCTAGCTCCTACGAGCAGTACTTC
TRBV7-2	TRBJ2-1	TRBD1	.	CASSLTLQGNEQFF	TGTGCCAGCAGCTTAACGTTACAGGGGAATGAGCAGTTCTTC
TRBV15	TRBJ2-7	TRBD1	.	CAASRGYEQYF	TGTGCCGCCAGCAGGGGGTACGAGCAGTACTTC
TRBV2	TRBJ1-2	TRBD1	.	CASSPETGRDYGYTF	TGTGCCAGCAGTCCAGAGACAGGGAGGGACTATGGCTACACCTTC
TRBV10-3	TRBJ1-1	.	many	CATQGGSIAEAFF	TGTGCCACCCAAGGTGGGAGTATCGCTGAAGCTTTCTTT
TRBV29-1	TRBJ1-3	.	.	CSVEPLTGNTIYF	TGCAGCGTTGAGCCCTTGACTGGAAACACCATATATTTT
TRBV15	TRBJ2-3	TRBD2	.	CASSRTSGRVDTQYF	TGTGCCAGCAGTCGGACTAGCGGGAGAGTTGATACGCAGTATTTT
TRBV9	TRBJ2-3	.	.	CASTLLPRTDTQYF	TGTGCCAGCACCCTTCTACCTCGCACAGATACGCAGTATTTT
TRBV7-9	TRBJ2-7	.	.	CASSPPGGGLRDEQYF	TGTGCCAGCAGCCCCCCTGGGGGGGGCCTTCGGGACGAGCAGTACTTC
TRBV7-8	TRBJ2-7	TRBD2	.	CASSVGGYYEQYF	TGTGCCAGCTCCGTGGGGGGGTACTACGAGCAGTACTTC
TRBV4-1	TRBJ1-1	.	.	CASSQDAQGNTEAFF	TGCGCCAGCAGCCAAGACGCACAGGGGAACACTGAAGCTTTCTTT
TRBV10-2	TRBJ2-1	TRBD1	once	CASSPDRGYNEQFF	TGCGCCAGCAGCCCGGACAGGGGCTACAATGAGCAGTTCTTC
TRBV24-1	TRBJ1-1	.	few	CATSDETGEAFF	TGTGCCACCAGTGATGAGACAGGTGAAGCTTTCTTT